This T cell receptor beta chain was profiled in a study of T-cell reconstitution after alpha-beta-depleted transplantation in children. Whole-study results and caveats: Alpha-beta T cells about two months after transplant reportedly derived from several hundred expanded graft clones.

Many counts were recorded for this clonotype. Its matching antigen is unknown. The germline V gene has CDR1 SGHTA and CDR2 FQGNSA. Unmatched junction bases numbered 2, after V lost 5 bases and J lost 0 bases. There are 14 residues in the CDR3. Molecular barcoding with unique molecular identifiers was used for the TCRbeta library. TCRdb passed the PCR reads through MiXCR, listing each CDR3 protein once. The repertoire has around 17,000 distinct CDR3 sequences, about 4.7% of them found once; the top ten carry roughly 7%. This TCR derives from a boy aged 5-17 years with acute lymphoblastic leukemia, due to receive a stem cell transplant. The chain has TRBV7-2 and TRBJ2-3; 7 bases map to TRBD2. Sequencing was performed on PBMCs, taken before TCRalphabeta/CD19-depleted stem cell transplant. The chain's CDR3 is CASSRDYSTDTQYF. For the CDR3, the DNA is TGTGCCAGCAGCCGGGACTACAGCACAGATACGCAGTATTTT.